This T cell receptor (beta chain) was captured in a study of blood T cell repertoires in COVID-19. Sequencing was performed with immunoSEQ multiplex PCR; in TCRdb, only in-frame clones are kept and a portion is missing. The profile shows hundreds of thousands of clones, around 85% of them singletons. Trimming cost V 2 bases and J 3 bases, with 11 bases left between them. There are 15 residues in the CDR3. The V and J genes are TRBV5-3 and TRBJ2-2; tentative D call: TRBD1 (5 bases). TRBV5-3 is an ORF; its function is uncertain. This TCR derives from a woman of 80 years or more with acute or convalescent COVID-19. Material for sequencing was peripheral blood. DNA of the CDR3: TGTGCCAGAAGCTTAGGGGTTCGCGACACCGGGGAGCTGTTTTTT. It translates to CARSLGVRDTGELFF.